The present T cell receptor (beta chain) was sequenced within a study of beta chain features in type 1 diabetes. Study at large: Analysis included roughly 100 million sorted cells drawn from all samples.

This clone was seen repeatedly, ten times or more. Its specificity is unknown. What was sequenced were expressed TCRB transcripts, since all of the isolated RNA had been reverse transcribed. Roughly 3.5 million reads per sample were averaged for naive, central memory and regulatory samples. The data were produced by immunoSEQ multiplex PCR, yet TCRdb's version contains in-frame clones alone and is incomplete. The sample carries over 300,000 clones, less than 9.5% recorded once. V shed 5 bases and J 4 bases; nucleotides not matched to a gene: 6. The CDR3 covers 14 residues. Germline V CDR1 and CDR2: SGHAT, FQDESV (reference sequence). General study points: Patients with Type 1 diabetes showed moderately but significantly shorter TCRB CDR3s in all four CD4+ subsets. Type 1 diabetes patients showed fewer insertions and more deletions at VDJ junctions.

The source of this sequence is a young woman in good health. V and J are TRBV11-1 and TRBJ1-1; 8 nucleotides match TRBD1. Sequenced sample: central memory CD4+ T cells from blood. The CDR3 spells CASSNNRGTTEAFF. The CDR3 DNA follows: TGTGCCAGCAGCAATAACAGGGGGACCACTGAAGCTTTCTTT.